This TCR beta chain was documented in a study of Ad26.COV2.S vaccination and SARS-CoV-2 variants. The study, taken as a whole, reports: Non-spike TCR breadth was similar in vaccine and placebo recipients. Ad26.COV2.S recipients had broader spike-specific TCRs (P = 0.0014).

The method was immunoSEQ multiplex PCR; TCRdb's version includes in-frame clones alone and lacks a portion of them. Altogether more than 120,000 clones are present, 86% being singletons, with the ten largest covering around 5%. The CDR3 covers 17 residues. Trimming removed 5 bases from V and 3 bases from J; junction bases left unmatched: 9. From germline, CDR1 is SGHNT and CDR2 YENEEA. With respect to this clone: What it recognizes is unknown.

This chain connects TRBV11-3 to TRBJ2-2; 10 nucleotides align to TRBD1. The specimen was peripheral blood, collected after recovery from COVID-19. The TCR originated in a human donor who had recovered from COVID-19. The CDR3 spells CASSNLGQGRDTGELFF. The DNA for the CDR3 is TGTGCCAGCAGCAACCTGGGACAGGGGCGAGACACCGGGGAGCTGTTTTTT.